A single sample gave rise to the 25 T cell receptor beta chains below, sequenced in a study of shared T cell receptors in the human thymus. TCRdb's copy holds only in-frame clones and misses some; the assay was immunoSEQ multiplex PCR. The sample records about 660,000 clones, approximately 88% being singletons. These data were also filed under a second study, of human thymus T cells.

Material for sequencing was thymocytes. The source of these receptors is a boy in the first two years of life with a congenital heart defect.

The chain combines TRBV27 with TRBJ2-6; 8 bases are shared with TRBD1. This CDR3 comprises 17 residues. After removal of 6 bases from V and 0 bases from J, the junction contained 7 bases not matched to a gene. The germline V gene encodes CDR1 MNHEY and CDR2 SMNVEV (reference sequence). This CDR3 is CASRRRQGSSGANVLTF. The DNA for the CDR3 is TGTGCCAGCAGAAGAAGACAGGGGAGCTCTGGGGCCAACGTCCTGACTTTC.

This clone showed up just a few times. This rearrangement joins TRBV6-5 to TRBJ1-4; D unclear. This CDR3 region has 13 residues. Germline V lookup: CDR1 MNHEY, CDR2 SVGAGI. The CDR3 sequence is CAHFEAAGEKLFF. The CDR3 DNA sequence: TGTGCTCATTTCGAGGCGGCTGGAGAAAAACTGTTTTTT.

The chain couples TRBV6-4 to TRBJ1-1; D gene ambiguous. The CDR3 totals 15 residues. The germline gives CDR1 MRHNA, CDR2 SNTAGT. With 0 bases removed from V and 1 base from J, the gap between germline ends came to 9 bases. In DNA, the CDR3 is TGTGCCAGCAGTGACTCGTCAGATCAGAACACTGAAGCTTTCTTT. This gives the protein CASSDSSDQNTEAFF.

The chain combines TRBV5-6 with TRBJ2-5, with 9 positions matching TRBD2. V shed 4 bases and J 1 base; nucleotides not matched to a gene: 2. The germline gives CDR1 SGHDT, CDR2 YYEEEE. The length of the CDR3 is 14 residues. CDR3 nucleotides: TGTGCCAGCAGCCTGGGACTAGCCCAAGAGACCCAGTACTTC. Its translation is CASSLGLAQETQYF. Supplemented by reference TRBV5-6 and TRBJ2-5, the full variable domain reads DAGVTQSPTHLIKTRGQQVTLRCSPKSGHDTVSWYQQALGQGPQFIFQYYEEEERQRGNFPDRFSGHQFPNYSSELNVNALLLGDSALYLCASSLGLAQETQYFGPGTRLLVL.

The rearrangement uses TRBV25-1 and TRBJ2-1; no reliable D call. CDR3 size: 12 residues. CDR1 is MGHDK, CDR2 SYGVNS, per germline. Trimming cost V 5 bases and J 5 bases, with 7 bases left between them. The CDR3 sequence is CASSRLDNEQFF. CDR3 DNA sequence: TGTGCCAGCAGTCGCTTAGACAATGAGCAGTTCTTC.

CDR3 DNA: TGCGCCAGCAGCCAAGACCCCCTCCCATCCGGGACAGGGTATGATGGAAACACCATATATTTT. Encoded protein: CASSQDPLPSGTGYDGNTIYF. This sequence joins TRBV4-3 and TRBJ1-3; 9 nucleotides match TRBD1. This CDR3 has 21 residues. V dropped 0 bases and J dropped 3; count of bases not matched to a gene: 18. Germline assignment: CDR1 LGHNA and CDR2 YSLEER.

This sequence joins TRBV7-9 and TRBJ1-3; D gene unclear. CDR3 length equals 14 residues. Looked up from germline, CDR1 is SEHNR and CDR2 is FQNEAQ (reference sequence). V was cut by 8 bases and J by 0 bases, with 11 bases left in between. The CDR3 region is CASPVGDSGNTIYF. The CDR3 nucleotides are TGTGCCAGCCCCGTGGGAGACTCTGGAAACACCATATATTTT.

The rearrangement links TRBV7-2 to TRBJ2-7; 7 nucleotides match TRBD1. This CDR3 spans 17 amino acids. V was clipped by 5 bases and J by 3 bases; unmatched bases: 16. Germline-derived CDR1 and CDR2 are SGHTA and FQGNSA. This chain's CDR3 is CASSASTLGTGDYEQYF. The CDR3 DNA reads TGTGCCAGCAGCGCCTCCACCTTGGGTACAGGGGACTACGAGCAGTACTTC.

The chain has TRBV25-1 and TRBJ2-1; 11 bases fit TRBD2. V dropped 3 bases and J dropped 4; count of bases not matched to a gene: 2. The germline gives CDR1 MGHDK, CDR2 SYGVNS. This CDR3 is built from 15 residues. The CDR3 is CASSETSGEYNEQFF. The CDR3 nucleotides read TGTGCCAGCAGTGAGACTAGCGGGGAATACAATGAGCAGTTCTTC.

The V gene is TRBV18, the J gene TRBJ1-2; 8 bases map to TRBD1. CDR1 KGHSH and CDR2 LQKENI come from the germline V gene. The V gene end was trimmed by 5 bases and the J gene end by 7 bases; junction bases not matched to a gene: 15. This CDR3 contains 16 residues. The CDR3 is CASSSTTGEGLLGYTF. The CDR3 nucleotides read TGTGCCAGCTCATCGACGACAGGGGAAGGTCTCCTTGGCTACACCTTC.

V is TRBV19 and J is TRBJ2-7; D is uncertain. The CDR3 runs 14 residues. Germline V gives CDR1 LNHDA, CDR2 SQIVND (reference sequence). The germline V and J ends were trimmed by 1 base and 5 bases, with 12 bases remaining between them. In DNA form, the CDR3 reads TGTGCCAGTAGTATAGGGGCCGGCCTGGACGAGCAGTACTTC. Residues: CASSIGAGLDEQYF.

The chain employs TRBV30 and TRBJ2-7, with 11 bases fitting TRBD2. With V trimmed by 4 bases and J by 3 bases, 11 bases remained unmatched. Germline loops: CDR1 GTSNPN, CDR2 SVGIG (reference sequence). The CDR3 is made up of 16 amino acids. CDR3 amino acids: CAWTPPGTSGFYEQYF. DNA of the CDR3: TGTGCCTGGACCCCCCCGGGGACTAGCGGATTCTACGAGCAGTACTTC.

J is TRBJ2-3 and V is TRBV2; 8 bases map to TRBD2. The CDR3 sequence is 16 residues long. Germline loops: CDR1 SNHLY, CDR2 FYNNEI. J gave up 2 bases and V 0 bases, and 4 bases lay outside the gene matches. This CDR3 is CASSEAGSGTTDTQYF. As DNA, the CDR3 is TGTGCCAGCAGTGAAGCAGGTAGCGGGACCACAGATACGCAGTATTTT. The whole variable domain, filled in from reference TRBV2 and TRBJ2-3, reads EPEVTQTPSHQVTQMGQEVILRCVPISNHLYFYWYRQILGQKVEFLVSFYNNEISEKSEIFDDQFSVERPDGSNFTLKIRSTKLEDSAMYFCASSEAGSGTTDTQYFGPGTRLTVL.

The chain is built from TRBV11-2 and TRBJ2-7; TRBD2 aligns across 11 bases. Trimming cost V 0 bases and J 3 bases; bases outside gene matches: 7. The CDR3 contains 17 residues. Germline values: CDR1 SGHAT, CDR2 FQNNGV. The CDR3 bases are TGTGCCAGCAGCTTAGATTTAGAACTAGCGGGAGACTACGAGCAGTACTTC. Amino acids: CASSLDLELAGDYEQYF.

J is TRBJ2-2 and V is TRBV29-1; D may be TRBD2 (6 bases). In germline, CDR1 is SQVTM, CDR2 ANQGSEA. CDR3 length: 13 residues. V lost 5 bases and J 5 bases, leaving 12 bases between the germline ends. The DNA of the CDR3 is TGCAGCGTTCTACTAGCCAGGACCGGGGAGCTGTTTTTT. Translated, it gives CSVLLARTGELFF.

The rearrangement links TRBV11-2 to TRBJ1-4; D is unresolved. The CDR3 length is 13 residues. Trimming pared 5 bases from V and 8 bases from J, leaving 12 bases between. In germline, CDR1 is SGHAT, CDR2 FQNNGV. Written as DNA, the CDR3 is TGTGCCAGCAGCCCGCCCCGCGGGGAAAAACTGTTTTTT. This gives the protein CASSPPRGEKLFF.

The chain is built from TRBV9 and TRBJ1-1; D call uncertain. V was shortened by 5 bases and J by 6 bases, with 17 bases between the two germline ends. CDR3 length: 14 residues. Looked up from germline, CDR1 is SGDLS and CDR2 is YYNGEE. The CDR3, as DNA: TGTGCCAGCAGAGCCTGGAGCGGCGGGGCTGAAGCTTTCTTT. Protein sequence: CASRAWSGGAEAFF.

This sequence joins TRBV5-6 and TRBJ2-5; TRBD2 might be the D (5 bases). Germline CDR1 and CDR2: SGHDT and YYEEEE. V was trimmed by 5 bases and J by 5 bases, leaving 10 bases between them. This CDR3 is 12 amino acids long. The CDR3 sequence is CASSHQRETQYF. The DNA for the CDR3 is TGTGCCAGCAGTCACCAGCGGGAGACCCAGTACTTC.

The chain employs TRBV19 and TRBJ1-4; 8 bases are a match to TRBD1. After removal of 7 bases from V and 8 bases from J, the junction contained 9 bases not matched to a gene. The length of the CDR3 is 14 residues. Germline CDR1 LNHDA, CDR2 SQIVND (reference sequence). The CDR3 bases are TGTGCCAGTATGTCCGCGACAGGGGAGGAAAAACTGTTTTTT. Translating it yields CASMSATGEEKLFF.

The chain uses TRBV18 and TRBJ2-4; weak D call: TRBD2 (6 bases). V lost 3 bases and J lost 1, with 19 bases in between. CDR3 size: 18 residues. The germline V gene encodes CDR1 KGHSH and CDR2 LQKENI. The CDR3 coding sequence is TGTGCCAGCTCACCCCCCTGCGGAGGGAAGGAGGCCAAAAACATTCAGTACTTC. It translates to CASSPPCGGKEAKNIQYF.

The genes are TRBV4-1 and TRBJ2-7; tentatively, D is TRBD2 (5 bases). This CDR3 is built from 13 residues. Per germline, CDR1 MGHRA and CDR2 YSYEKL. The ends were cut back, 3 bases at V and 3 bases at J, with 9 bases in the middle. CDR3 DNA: TGCGCCAGCAGCCACCACACTAGCTACGAGCAGTACTTC. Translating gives CASSHHTSYEQYF.

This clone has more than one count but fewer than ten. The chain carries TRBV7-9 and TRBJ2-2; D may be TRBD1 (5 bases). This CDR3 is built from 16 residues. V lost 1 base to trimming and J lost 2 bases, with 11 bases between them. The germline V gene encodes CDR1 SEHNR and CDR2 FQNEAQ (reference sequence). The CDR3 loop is CASSLVGRVNTGELFF. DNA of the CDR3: TGTGCCAGCAGCTTAGTTGGCAGGGTCAACACCGGGGAGCTGTTTTTT.

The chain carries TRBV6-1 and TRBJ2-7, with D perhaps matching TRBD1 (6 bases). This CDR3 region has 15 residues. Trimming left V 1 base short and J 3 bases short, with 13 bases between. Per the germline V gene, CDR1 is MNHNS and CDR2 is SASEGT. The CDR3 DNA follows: TGTGCCAGCAGTGAAGGTATAGGGGGTGGCTACGAGCAGTACTTC. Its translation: CASSEGIGGGYEQYF.

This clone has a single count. The CDR3 here is CASSEAIARGEAFF. For the CDR3, the DNA is TGTGCCAGCAGTGAAGCTATAGCTAGGGGTGAAGCTTTCTTT. The chain links TRBV2 to TRBJ1-1; tentatively, D is TRBD1 (5 bases). Germline V gives CDR1 SNHLY, CDR2 FYNNEI. Trimming removed 0 bases from V and 7 bases from J, with 12 bases in between. The CDR3 sequence is 14 residues long.

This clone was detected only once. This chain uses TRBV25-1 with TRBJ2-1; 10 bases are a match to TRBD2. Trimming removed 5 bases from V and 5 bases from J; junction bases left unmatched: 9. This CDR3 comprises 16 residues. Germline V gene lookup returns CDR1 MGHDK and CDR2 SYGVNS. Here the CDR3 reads CASSLIAGGRHNEQFF. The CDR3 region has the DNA TGTGCCAGCAGTCTGATAGCGGGAGGTAGGCACAATGAGCAGTTCTTC.